The 25 T cell receptor beta chains below come from one sample, sequenced in a study of shared T cell receptors in the human thymus. Generated by immunoSEQ multiplex PCR, the TCRdb table keeps only in-frame clones and is missing some. The sample lists about 710,000 clones, around 87% seen once, with 0.0094% in the top ten. These records were also assigned to another study, of human thymus T cells.

Sequenced input: thymocytes. The receptors originated from a boy in the first two years of life with a congenital heart defect.

This chain joins TRBV28 and TRBJ2-5; D is unresolved. CDR1 is MDHEN and CDR2 is SYDVKM in the germline V gene. The V and J ends lost 2 bases and 0 bases respectively, with 4 bases between them. CDR3 length: 13 amino acids. Here the CDR3 DNA reads TGTGCCAGCAGTTTAAACTACCAAGAGACCCAGTACTTC. It yields the protein CASSLNYQETQYF.

This clone was counted a few times. The chain recombines TRBV5-4 with TRBJ2-7, with 8 positions matching TRBD2. This CDR3 contains 16 residues. J lost 4 bases, V lost 2 bases, and 11 bases had no gene match. Germline V gene data show CDR1 as SGHNT and CDR2 as YYREEE (reference sequence). CDR3 region: CASSLRTPGLEYEQYF. CDR3 DNA sequence: TGTGCCAGCAGCTTACGGACACCGGGACTAGAGTACGAGCAGTACTTC.

V usage is TRBV27 and J usage is TRBJ2-5; 9 bases fit TRBD2. Germline CDR1 reads MNHEY; CDR2 reads SMNVEV (reference sequence). V gave up 0 bases and J gave up 3 bases; unmatched junction bases: 11. The CDR3 has 18 residues. This chain's CDR3 is CASSLSWETPSGKETQYF. The CDR3 DNA is TGTGCCAGCAGTTTATCTTGGGAAACTCCTAGCGGGAAAGAGACCCAGTACTTC.

V is TRBV2 and J is TRBJ2-5; possibly TRBD1 for D (6 bases). The CDR3 has 16 residues. Trimming removed 2 bases from V and 1 base from J, with 14 bases in between. The germline CDR1 and CDR2 sequences are SNHLY and FYNNEI. The CDR3 bases are TGTGCCAGCAGTGAAAGTTGGGGGCCCGTCCAAGAGACCCAGTACTTC. Translation: CASSESWGPVQETQYF.

The J gene is TRBJ2-7, the V gene TRBV6-6; TRBD1 agrees at 7 bases. The CDR3 contains 13 residues. CDR1 and CDR2 from the germline V gene are MNHNY and SVGAGI (reference sequence). V lost 0 bases to trimming and J lost 7 bases; unmatched junction nucleotides: 3. The CDR3: CASSYSRGREQYF. In nucleotides, the CDR3 is TGTGCCAGCAGTTACTCAAGGGGGCGAGAGCAGTACTTC.

The chain combines TRBV28 with TRBJ2-3, with TRBD2 matching 7 bases. With 0 bases clipped from V and 4 bases from J, the junction kept 7 bases outside the gene matches. Germline V gene sequence: CDR1 MDHEN, CDR2 SYDVKM. The CDR3 runs 16 residues. The chain's CDR3 is CASSLWAGVVSDTQYF. The CDR3 region has the DNA TGTGCCAGCAGTTTATGGGCGGGGGTTGTGTCAGATACGCAGTATTTT.

The chain recombines TRBV7-6 with TRBJ1-4; D possibly corresponds to TRBD1 (6 bases). Germline-derived CDR1 and CDR2 are SGHVS and FNYEAQ. V gave up 4 bases and J gave up 7 bases, with 25 bases separating them. The CDR3 has 18 amino acids. CDR3 sequence: CASSSDGTRSAGREKLFF. The CDR3 DNA reads TGTGCCAGCAGCTCAGACGGGACAAGGTCAGCTGGACGTGAAAAACTGTTTTTT.

The V and J genes are TRBV18 and TRBJ2-7; 8 bases match TRBD1. The germline V gene encodes CDR1 KGHSH and CDR2 LQKENI. With 2 bases clipped from V and 7 bases from J, the junction kept 7 bases outside the gene matches. The CDR3 has 14 amino acids. CDR3 sequence reads: CASSPGTGEREQYF. The CDR3 bases are TGTGCCAGCTCACCAGGGACAGGAGAGAGGGAGCAGTACTTC.

J is TRBJ2-1 and V is TRBV13; 9 bases agree with TRBD2. V was pared by 5 bases and J by 8 bases, with 10 bases of the junction left unmatched. The length of the CDR3 is 15 residues. Germline values: CDR1 PRHDT, CDR2 FYEKMQ (reference sequence). As DNA, the CDR3 is TGTGCCAGCAGCCCCCGGTTAGCGGGGGTGGATGAGCAGTTCTTC. Translated: CASSPRLAGVDEQFF. Together with reference TRBV13 and TRBJ2-1, the CDR3 gives the full variable domain: AAGVIQSPRHLIKEKRETATLKCYPIPRHDTVYWYQQGPGQDPQFLISFYEKMQSDKGSIPDRFSAQQFSDYHSELNMSSLELGDSALYFCASSPRLAGVDEQFFGPGTRLTVL.

This sequence joins TRBV4-3 and TRBJ2-3, with 13 bases that match TRBD2. After removal of 4 bases from V and 2 bases from J, the junction contained 9 bases not matched to a gene. The germline V gene has CDR1 LGHNA and CDR2 YSLEER. The CDR3 has 18 residues. CDR3: CASSLVRLAGGPTDTQYF. The CDR3 region has the DNA TGCGCCAGCAGCCTCGTACGACTAGCGGGGGGTCCCACAGATACGCAGTATTTT.

The chain recombines TRBV6-5 with TRBJ2-6; no reliable D call. The germline V and J ends were trimmed by 2 bases and 2 bases, with 4 bases remaining between them. The germline V gene encodes CDR1 MNHEY and CDR2 SVGAGI. This CDR3 spans 14 amino acids. The CDR3 sequence is CASSYEPGANVLTF. For the CDR3, the DNA is TGTGCCAGCAGTTACGAGCCTGGGGCCAACGTCCTGACTTTC.

CDR3 bases: TGTGCCAGCAGCTTACTAGCGGGGCCCTACGAGCAGTACTTC. Translated, it gives CASSLLAGPYEQYF. The chain links TRBV7-9 to TRBJ2-7, with TRBD2 matching over 9 bases. The CDR3 totals 14 residues. After removal of 2 bases from V and 2 bases from J, the junction contained 1 base not matched to a gene. From germline, CDR1 is SEHNR and CDR2 FQNEAQ (reference sequence).

The chain recombines TRBV4-3 with TRBJ2-5; 7 bases fit TRBD2. The better agreement between TRBJ2-7 and the DNA end casts doubt on the J call. CDR1 and CDR2 (germline): LGHNA, YSLEER. This CDR3 is 19 amino acids long. CDR3 loop: CASSQNISGRAKSSYEQYF. CDR3 DNA: TGCGCCAGCAGCCAAAACATTAGTGGGAGGGCTAAGAGCTCCTACGAGCAGTACTTC.

This clone was seen more than once but under ten times. The chain recombines TRBV9 with TRBJ2-1, with 8 bases matching TRBD2. V shed 3 bases and J 7 bases; nucleotides not matched to a gene: 12. The CDR3 contains 16 residues. Germline CDR1 reads SGDLS; CDR2 reads YYNGEE. The CDR3 here is CASSARGTPGGNEQFF. The CDR3 DNA reads TGTGCCAGCAGCGCCCGGGGGACCCCGGGGGGGAATGAGCAGTTCTTC.

The rearrangement uses TRBV2 and TRBJ2-2, with a tentative D call TRBD2 (6 bases). Germline CDR1 is SNHLY and CDR2 is FYNNEI. The CDR3 has 16 residues. V was clipped by 4 bases and J by 3 bases, with 15 bases between them. The CDR3 DNA is TGTGCCAGCAGTGGAGGTGGGGGGACGTACACCGGGGAGCTGTTTTTT. This encodes CASSGGGGTYTGELFF. Full variable domain (remainder filled in from reference TRBV2 and TRBJ2-2): EPEVTQTPSHQVTQMGQEVILRCVPISNHLYFYWYRQILGQKVEFLVSFYNNEISEKSEIFDDQFSVERPDGSNFTLKIRSTKLEDSAMYFCASSGGGGTYTGELFFGEGSRLTVL.

The chain employs TRBV7-9 and TRBJ2-5, with 10 bases matching TRBD1. Germline trimming cut 5 bases from V and 4 bases from J; bases unmatched to any gene: 7. Germline CDR1 and CDR2: SEHNR and FQNEAQ (reference sequence). This CDR3 contains 15 residues. DNA of the CDR3: TGTGCCAGCAGCCGACAGGGGGCGTGGGGAGAGACCCAGTACTTC. Translated, it gives CASSRQGAWGETQYF.

The CDR3 region has the DNA TGTGCCAGCAGTTACCCCACAGGCAACTATGGCTACACCTTC. The encoded protein is CASSYPTGNYGYTF. This chain joins TRBV6-6 and TRBJ1-2, with D possibly TRBD1 on 5 matching bases. CDR1 and CDR2 from the germline V gene are MNHNY and SVGAGI (reference sequence). The CDR3 runs 14 residues. The V end was cut by 2 bases, the J end by 2 bases, with 9 bases between.

V usage is TRBV9 and J usage is TRBJ2-1; possibly TRBD2 for D (7 bases). Germline V gives CDR1 SGDLS, CDR2 YYNGEE. The CDR3 has 16 residues. The ends were cut back, 0 bases at V and 2 bases at J, with 12 bases in the middle. The CDR3 DNA follows: TGTGCCAGCAGCGTAGTTGGGGGGGCCCCCTACAATGAGCAGTTCTTC. Translating gives CASSVVGGAPYNEQFF.

This chain connects TRBV6-5 to TRBJ1-4; 10 bases are shared with TRBD1. Germline V gene data show CDR1 as MNHEY and CDR2 as SVGAGI. CDR3 length equals 14 residues. V lost 2 bases and J lost 7; bases outside the gene matches: 1. The DNA for the CDR3 is TGTGCCAGCAGTTACGGACAGGGGGGTGAAAAACTGTTTTTT. It encodes CASSYGQGGEKLFF.

This clone was observed once. The chain uses TRBV28 and TRBJ2-2; TRBD1 agrees at 9 bases. V lost 3 bases to trimming and J lost 7 bases; unmatched junction nucleotides: 3. The CDR3 spans 14 residues. CDR1 MDHEN and CDR2 SYDVKM come from the germline V gene. The CDR3 is CASSFTGGGGELFF. The CDR3 DNA follows: TGTGCCAGCAGTTTTACAGGGGGCGGCGGGGAGCTGTTTTTT.

The rearrangement joins TRBV4-2 to TRBJ1-5, with 7 positions matching TRBD1. Germline V gives CDR1 LGHNA, CDR2 YNFKEQ. The CDR3 has 16 amino acids. The junction had 3 bases not matched to a gene; V was cut back by 1 base and J by 0 bases. The CDR3 here is CASSQVWDSSNQPQHF. CDR3 sequence (DNA): TGTGCCAGCAGCCAAGTCTGGGACAGTAGCAATCAGCCCCAGCATTTT.

This clone was detected only a few times. The rearrangement uses TRBV28 and TRBJ1-5; D not certain. V lost 2 bases and J lost 2, with 10 bases in between. Germline-derived CDR1 and CDR2 are MDHEN and SYDVKM. This CDR3 has 15 residues. DNA of the CDR3: TGTGCCAGCAGTTTAGGGGAGGCGGGCAATCAGCCCCAGCATTTT. It encodes CASSLGEAGNQPQHF.

This clone was detected once. The rearrangement links TRBV30 to TRBJ2-1; weak D call: TRBD2 (6 bases). Trimming removed 2 bases from V and 9 bases from J, with 20 bases in between. The CDR3 loop spans 15 amino acids. Germline loops: CDR1 GTSNPN, CDR2 SVGIG (reference sequence). CDR3 in amino acids: CAWSPLGGRRGEQFF. CDR3 nucleotides: TGTGCCTGGAGTCCCCTTGGGGGGAGGCGGGGTGAGCAGTTCTTC. Supplemented by reference TRBV30 and TRBJ2-1, the full variable domain reads SQTIHQWPATLVQPVGSPLSLECTVEGTSNPNLYWYRQAAGRGLQLLFYSVGIGQISSEVPQNLSASRPQDRQFILSSKKLLLSDSGFYLCAWSPLGGRRGEQFFGPGTRLTVL.

This chain links TRBV29-1 with TRBJ1-2; tentative D call: TRBD1 (6 bases). There are 14 residues in the CDR3. Germline CDR1 is SQVTM and CDR2 is ANQGSEA. V was clipped by 3 bases and J by 1 base, with 12 bases between them. CDR3 DNA sequence: TGCAGCGTTGACGGACAGACAAATAACTATGGCTACACCTTC. Translation: CSVDGQTNNYGYTF. The variable domain in full, with the rest retrieved from reference TRBV29-1 and TRBJ1-2, is SAVISQKPSRDICQRGTSLTIQCQVDSQVTMMFWYRQQPGQSLTLIATANQGSEATYESGFVIDKFPISRPNLTFSTLTVSNMSPEDSSIYLCSVDGQTNNYGYTFGSGTRLTVV.

This chain connects TRBV19 to TRBJ1-6; the D gene is possibly TRBD1 (6 bases). Per the germline V gene, CDR1 is LNHDA and CDR2 is SQIVND (reference sequence). The CDR3 runs to 13 residues. V lost 11 bases, J lost 7 bases, and 15 bases lay in between. The CDR3 nucleotides are TGTGCCTCCTCACAGGGCGCGAATTCACCCCTCCACTTT. Amino acid sequence: CASSQGANSPLHF.